The 13 T cell receptor beta chains below come from one sample, sequenced in a study of blood T cells in healthy people across ages. Combining a sample-barcoded 5' primer with a J-beta primer mix, a second PCR ran for roughly 7 to 12 cycles. Each CDR3 protein gets one entry after TCRdb re-called the 5' RACE reads with MiXCR. The repertoire holds 980,000 or so distinct CDR3 sequences, with roughly 50% as singletons. Sequenced material: blood. The origin of the receptors is a man aged 25-45 years in good health.

This rearrangement joins TRBV6-6 to TRBJ2-3; D is perhaps TRBD2 (7 bases). Germline loops: CDR1 MNHNY, CDR2 SVGAGI (reference sequence). This CDR3 region has 16 residues. Trimming cost V 2 bases and J 3 bases, with 15 bases left between them. CDR3: CASSYPAGAGTDTQYF. As DNA, the CDR3 is TGTGCCAGCAGTTACCCGGCGGGGGCGGGAACAGATACGCAGTATTTT.

This clonotype was recorded once. This sequence joins TRBV6-1 and TRBJ2-5, with TRBD1 identical over 7 bases. The J call may be wrong; the DNA end is better matched by TRBJ2-7. This CDR3 contains 15 residues. CDR1 and CDR2 from the germline V gene are MNHNS and SASEGT. Written as DNA, the CDR3 is TGTGCCAGCAGTGAACCCAGGGGGATTACCTACGAGCAGTACTTC. This translates into CASSEPRGITYEQYF.

This clonotype was observed once. J is TRBJ2-1 and V is TRBV9; 12 nucleotides line up with TRBD2. Per the germline V gene, CDR1 is SGDLS and CDR2 is YYNGEE. With V trimmed by 2 bases and J by 13 bases, 7 bases remained unmatched. The CDR3 has 14 amino acids. CDR3 in DNA: TGTGCCAGCAGCGTTGGGACTAGCGGGCAGACCCAGTTCTTC. Translated, it gives CASSVGTSGQTQFF.

This clonotype was counted only a few times. The chain employs TRBV27 and TRBJ1-5; 7 nucleotides align to TRBD1. J was trimmed by 6 bases and V by 6 bases; bases with no gene match: 8. Germline loops: CDR1 MNHEY, CDR2 SMNVEV (reference sequence). CDR3 size: 14 residues. The CDR3, as DNA: TGTGCCAGCAGCCGACAGGGAGAAGTTCAGCCCCAGCATTTT. Its translation is CASSRQGEVQPQHF.

The chain couples TRBV12-3 or TRBV12-4 to TRBJ2-3, with D possibly being TRBD1 (6 bases). The CDR3 consists of 15 residues. Deletions cut 8 bases from V and 1 base from J, with 16 bases between. As DNA, the CDR3 is TGTGCCAGCCTCAGGGGTGGGCGGGGCACAGATACGCAGTATTTT. Translation gives CASLRGGRGTDTQYF.

In this sample, this clonotype turned up a few times. The rearrangement joins TRBV28 to TRBJ2-2; D unclear. The CDR3 sequence is 12 residues long. The V end was cut by 5 bases, the J end by 7 bases, with 8 bases between. Germline V gives CDR1 MDHEN, CDR2 SYDVKM. The CDR3 protein is CASSPRRGELFF. CDR3 DNA: TGTGCCAGCAGTCCTCGTCGCGGGGAGCTGTTTTTT.

The chain combines TRBV20-1 with TRBJ2-7, with D perhaps TRBD1 (6 bases). The CDR3 contains 14 residues. Trimming stripped 4 bases from V and 0 bases from J, with 13 bases between. Germline CDR1 and CDR2: DFQATT and SNEGSKA (reference sequence). CDR3 in DNA: TGCAGTGCTATTTTTGAGGGGGACTCCTACGAGCAGTACTTC. Its translation is CSAIFEGDSYEQYF.

This clonotype was seen many times. V is TRBV10-3 and J is TRBJ2-7; a weak D match, TRBD2 (6 bases). The germline V gene encodes CDR1 ENHRY and CDR2 SYGVKD. V was clipped by 0 bases and J by 3 bases, with 12 bases between them. The length of the CDR3 is 15 residues. In nucleotides, the CDR3 is TGTGCCATCAGTGAGTCGGCTAGCGCATTCTACGAGCAGTACTTC. Translation: CAISESASAFYEQYF.

This clonotype has just a few counts. This sequence joins TRBV9 and TRBJ2-3, with no clear D. This CDR3 has 14 amino acids. Germline assignment: CDR1 SGDLS and CDR2 YYNGEE. Between the trimmed V and J ends, which lost 0 bases and 5 bases, there was a span of 10 bases. For the CDR3, the DNA is TGTGCCAGCAGCGTAGGTCCCGTTGGAGATACGCAGTATTTT. Its translation: CASSVGPVGDTQYF.

The chain employs TRBV11-2 and TRBJ2-7; D is unresolved. V lost 1 base and J 4 bases, leaving 14 bases between the germline ends. Germline CDR1 reads SGHAT; CDR2 reads FQNNGV. The CDR3 spans 15 residues. CDR3 in amino acids: CASSLGLGTLYEQYF. Written as DNA, the CDR3 is TGTGCCAGCAGCTTAGGGCTTGGCACGTTGTACGAGCAGTACTTC.

CDR3 in amino acids: CASSRAQSRTEAFF. In nucleotides, the CDR3 is TGTGCCAGCAGTCGGGCTCAGTCTCGTACTGAAGCTTTCTTT. The gene calls are TRBV27 and TRBJ1-1; D gene uncertain. The CDR3 covers 14 residues. Germline CDR1 and CDR2: MNHEY and SMNVEV (reference sequence). The germline V and J ends were trimmed by 5 bases and 5 bases, with 15 bases remaining between them.

V is TRBV3-1 and J is TRBJ2-7; D gene uncertain. Trimming stripped 1 base from V and 7 bases from J, with 8 bases between. The CDR3 is 12 amino acids. CDR1 is LGHDT, CDR2 YNNKEL, per germline (reference sequence). The CDR3 region is CASSQVRAEQYF. The CDR3, as DNA: TGTGCCAGCAGCCAAGTCCGAGCAGAGCAGTACTTC.

The chain uses TRBV28 and TRBJ1-4, with 9 positions matching TRBD1. The CDR3 length is 15 residues. Trimming at V came to 7 bases and at J to 7 bases, leaving 10 bases not matched to a gene. CDR1 and CDR2 (germline): MDHEN, SYDVKM. The CDR3 DNA reads as TGTGCCAGCACCCTATCCGGGACAGGGACTGAAAAACTGTTTTTT. It translates to CASTLSGTGTEKLFF.